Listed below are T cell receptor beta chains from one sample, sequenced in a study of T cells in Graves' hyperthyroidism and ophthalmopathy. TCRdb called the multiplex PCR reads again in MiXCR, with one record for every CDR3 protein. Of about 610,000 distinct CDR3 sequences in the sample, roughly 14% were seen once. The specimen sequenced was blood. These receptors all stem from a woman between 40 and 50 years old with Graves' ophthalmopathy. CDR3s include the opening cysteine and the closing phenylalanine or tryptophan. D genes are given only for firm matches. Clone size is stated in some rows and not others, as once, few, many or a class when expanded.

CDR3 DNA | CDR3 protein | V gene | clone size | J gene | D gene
TGTGCCAGTAGTAACCCTACGGGTGTTGCCAAAAACATTCAGTACTTC | CASSNPTGVAKNIQYF | TRBV19 | . | TRBJ2-4 | .
TGTGCCAGCAGTTACTCCCCGCGTGGGAACTACGAGCAGTACTTC | CASSYSPRGNYEQYF | TRBV6-5 | . | TRBJ2-7 | .
TGTGCCAGCAGTGGGGGAGGTTGGGCAGGCTATGGCTACACCTTC | CASSGGGWAGYGYTF | TRBV28 | many | TRBJ1-2 | .
TGTGCCAGCAGCGACAGTCACAAAAACATTCAGTACTTC | CASSDSHKNIQYF | TRBV12-3/TRBV12-4 | many | TRBJ2-4 | .
TGTGCCAGCAGTTTGACAGGGATCGACTACGAGCAGTACTTC | CASSLTGIDYEQYF | TRBV28 | . | TRBJ2-7 | TRBD1
TGTGCCAGTAGCTCCGCCGCGGGAGGGGACGGATCCTACGAGCAGTACTTC | CASSSAAGGDGSYEQYF | TRBV19 | few | TRBJ2-7 | TRBD2
TGTGCCAGCAGCTTGGCCGCAAGACCGGAGACCCAGTACTTC | CASSLAARPETQYF | TRBV5-6 | . | TRBJ2-5 | .
TGTGCCAGCAGCTTATTTTCTAGTACCGGGGAGCTGTTTTTT | CASSLFSSTGELFF | TRBV7-6 | . | TRBJ2-2 | .
TGTGCCAGCAGCTTAACTAAGGCGGGGGCCGAGCAGTACTTC | CASSLTKAGAEQYF | TRBV7-9 | many | TRBJ2-7 | .
TGTGCCAGCAGCCCCTCCCCCGGGAGTGAGCAGTTCTTC | CASSPSPGSEQFF | TRBV7-3 | many | TRBJ2-1 | .
TGTGCCAGCAGCTTATTTTTGGGTAGGGGGGCATCACCCCTCCACTTT | CASSLFLGRGASPLHF | TRBV11-2 | . | TRBJ1-6 | .
TGTGCCTGGAGTGTACTTGCCGGGACAGGGAGGCCTTATGGCTACACCTTC | CAWSVLAGTGRPYGYTF | TRBV30 | . | TRBJ1-2 | TRBD1
TGTGCCAGCAGCCTCCGACAGGGAACCGGGGAGCTGTTTTTT | CASSLRQGTGELFF | TRBV7-8 | many | TRBJ2-2 | TRBD1
TGTGCCAGCAGTTACTCGAACCAGGCCCTCTCCTATAATTCACCCCTCCACTTT | CASSYSNQALSYNSPLHF | TRBV6-2/TRBV6-3 | few | TRBJ1-6 | .
TGCAGCGTTGAAGATAGAACCGAAAAAGCCTACGAGCAGTACTTC | CSVEDRTEKAYEQYF | TRBV29-1 | many | TRBJ2-7 | .
TGTGCCAGCAGCCATCATTCCGTCCTCCTAGCGGGAGGGGAGACCCAGTACTTC | CASSHHSVLLAGGETQYF | TRBV3-1 | many | TRBJ2-5 | TRBD2
TGTGCCAGCAGCTTAGGTATGGGGGCAGGCACTGAAGCTTTCTTT | CASSLGMGAGTEAFF | TRBV7-2 | many | TRBJ1-1 | .
TGTGCCATCAACCGACAAGGAAACTACGAGCAGTACTTC | CAINRQGNYEQYF | TRBV10-3 | . | TRBJ2-7 | .
TGCAGCGTAATACAGTCCTTATGGGAAGAGACCCAGTACTTC | CSVIQSLWEETQYF | TRBV29-1 | many | TRBJ2-5 | .